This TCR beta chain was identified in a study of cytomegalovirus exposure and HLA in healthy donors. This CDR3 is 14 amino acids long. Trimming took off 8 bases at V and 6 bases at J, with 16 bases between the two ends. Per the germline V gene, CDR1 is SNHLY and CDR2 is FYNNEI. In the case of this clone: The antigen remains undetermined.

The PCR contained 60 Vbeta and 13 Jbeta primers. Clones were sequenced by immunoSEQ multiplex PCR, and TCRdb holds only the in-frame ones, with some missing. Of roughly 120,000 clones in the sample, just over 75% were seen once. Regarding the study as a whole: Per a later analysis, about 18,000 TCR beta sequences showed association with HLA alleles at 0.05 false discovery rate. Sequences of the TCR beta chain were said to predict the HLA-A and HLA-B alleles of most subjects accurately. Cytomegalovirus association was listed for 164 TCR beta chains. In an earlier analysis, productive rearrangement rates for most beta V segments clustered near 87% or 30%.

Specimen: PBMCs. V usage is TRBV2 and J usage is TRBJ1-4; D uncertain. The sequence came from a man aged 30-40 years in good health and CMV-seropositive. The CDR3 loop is CASLAHNQDEKLFF. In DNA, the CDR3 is TGTGCCAGCTTGGCTCATAATCAGGATGAAAAACTGTTTTTT.